This TCR beta chain was retrieved from a study of T cell repertoires in cytomegalovirus infection (dated by TCRdb to 2018 to 2020). Concerning the study at large: Peptide stimulations targeted recently identified HLA-C-restricted CMV epitopes, whose presentation resists viral immunomodulation, together with well-studied HLA-B-restricted epitopes. Donor HLA type was relevant to the analysis, because carriage of CMV infection together with the matching HLA type was indicated by public TCR beta signatures.

To note about this clonotype: No cognate antigen has been identified for it. No qualities accompany the bases; no much larger clone lies one base away.

The CDR3 contains 12 residues, cysteine and phenylalanine counted. Only CDR3 DNA is held: 36 bases, read in frame from base 1. At the junction V is shortened by 6 bases and J by 3 bases, with 9 bases in between. CDR1 and CDR2 (SNHLY, FYNNEI) derive from the germline V gene. Overall study outcomes, separate from this receptor: In both this cohort and an independent cohort of 300 to 450 donors, the cumulative frequency of public TCR beta family members distinguished carriers of CMV infection plus the relevant HLA type. The ex vivo response was dominated by HLA-C-restricted CMV-specific TCR beta clonotypes, which also provided the single most frequent clonotype in two of eight donors.

Taken with the paper, the label for treatment or condition translates to: in vitro stimulation with specific CMV peptide epitopes to enrich CMV-specific T cells. Sequencing instrument: Illumina HiSeq 1500. TCRdb trimmed public reads at Q25 via fastp, called clones via MiXCR and kept in-frame beta chains. Rows merge per CDR3 protein into single entries with the most common DNA and genes. Across this sample there are approximately 110,000 distinct CDR3 sequences, with about 30% seen only once. The ten most abundant clones make up around two fifths of the sample. The specimen comprised CD8+ T cells from cultured PBMCs, sampled from culture after CMV antigen stimulation. The clonotype originates from a human donor in good health (CMV status not recorded). Some clones in this sample may be carry-over from other donors' samples. The V and J segments used are TRBV2 and TRBJ2-7; the D segment could be TRBD1, given 5 matching bases. At the DNA level, the sequence is TGTGCCAGCAGGCGTGACAGCTACGAGCAGTACTTC. It is translated as CASRRDSYEQYF.